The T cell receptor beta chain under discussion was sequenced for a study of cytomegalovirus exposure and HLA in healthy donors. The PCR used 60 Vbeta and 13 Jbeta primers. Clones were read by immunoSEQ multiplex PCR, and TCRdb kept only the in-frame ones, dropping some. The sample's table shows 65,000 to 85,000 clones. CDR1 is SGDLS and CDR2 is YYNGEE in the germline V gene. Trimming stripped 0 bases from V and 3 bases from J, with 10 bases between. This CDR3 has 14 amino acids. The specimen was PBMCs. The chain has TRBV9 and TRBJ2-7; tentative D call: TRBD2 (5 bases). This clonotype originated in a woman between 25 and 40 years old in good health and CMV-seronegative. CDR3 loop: CASSVGAELYEQYF. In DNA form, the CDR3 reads TGTGCCAGCAGCGTAGGAGCGGAGCTCTACGAGCAGTACTTC. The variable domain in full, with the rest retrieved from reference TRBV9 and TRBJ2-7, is DSGVTQTPKHLITATGQRVTLRCSPRSGDLSVYWYQQSLDQGLQFLIQYYNGEERAKGNILERFSAQQFPDLHSELNLSSLELGDSALYFCASSVGAELYEQYFGPGTRLTVT.